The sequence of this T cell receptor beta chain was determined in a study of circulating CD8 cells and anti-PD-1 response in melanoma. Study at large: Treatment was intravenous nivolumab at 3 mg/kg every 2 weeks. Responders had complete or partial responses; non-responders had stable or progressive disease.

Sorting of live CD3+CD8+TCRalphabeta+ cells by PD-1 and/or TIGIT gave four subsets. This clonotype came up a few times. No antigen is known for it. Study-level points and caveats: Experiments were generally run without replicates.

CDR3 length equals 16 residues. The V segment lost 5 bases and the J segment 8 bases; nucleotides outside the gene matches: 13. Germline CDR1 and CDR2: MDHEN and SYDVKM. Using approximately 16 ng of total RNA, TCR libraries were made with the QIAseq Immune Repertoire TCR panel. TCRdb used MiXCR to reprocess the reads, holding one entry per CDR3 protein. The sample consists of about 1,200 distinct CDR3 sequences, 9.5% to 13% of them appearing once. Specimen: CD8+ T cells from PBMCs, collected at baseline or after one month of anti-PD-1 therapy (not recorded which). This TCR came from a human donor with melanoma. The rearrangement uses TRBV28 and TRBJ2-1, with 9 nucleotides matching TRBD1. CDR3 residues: CASSQVDRGVRDEQFF. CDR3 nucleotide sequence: TGTGCCAGCAGTCAGGTCGACAGGGGGGTTCGGGATGAGCAGTTCTTC.